The TCR beta chain described here comes from a study of OX40 agonist ivuxolimab in advanced cancers. Overall study: From 23 to 79 years was the age range, with a mean of around 54 years, and about 78% were male. Previous treatment with anti-PD-1, anti-PD-L1 or anti-CTLA-4 therapy was allowed; 40% had received some. Whole-study findings and limits: Also showing low normalized T-cell clonal expansion were some of the nonresponders.

The germline V and J ends were trimmed by 0 bases and 2 bases, with 6 bases remaining between them. Germline CDR1 SGHNT, CDR2 YYREEE (reference sequence). The CDR3 spans 14 residues. Data came from immunoSEQ multiplex PCR; TCRdb stores just in-frame clones and leaves some out. The repertoire holds roughly 76,000 clones, with about 88% as singletons. A note on this clone: Antigen: not known.

The sample was CD4+ or CD8+ T cells sorted from blood, taken in a trial of the OX40 agonist ivuxolimab. The sequence derives from an adult with an advanced solid tumor such as melanoma, head and neck, liver or kidney cancer. The chain carries TRBV5-4 and TRBJ1-5; weak D call: TRBD1 (6 bases). The CDR3 protein is CASSLGTGNQPQHF. The DNA of the CDR3 is TGTGCCAGCAGCTTGGGGACAGGCAATCAGCCCCAGCATTTT.